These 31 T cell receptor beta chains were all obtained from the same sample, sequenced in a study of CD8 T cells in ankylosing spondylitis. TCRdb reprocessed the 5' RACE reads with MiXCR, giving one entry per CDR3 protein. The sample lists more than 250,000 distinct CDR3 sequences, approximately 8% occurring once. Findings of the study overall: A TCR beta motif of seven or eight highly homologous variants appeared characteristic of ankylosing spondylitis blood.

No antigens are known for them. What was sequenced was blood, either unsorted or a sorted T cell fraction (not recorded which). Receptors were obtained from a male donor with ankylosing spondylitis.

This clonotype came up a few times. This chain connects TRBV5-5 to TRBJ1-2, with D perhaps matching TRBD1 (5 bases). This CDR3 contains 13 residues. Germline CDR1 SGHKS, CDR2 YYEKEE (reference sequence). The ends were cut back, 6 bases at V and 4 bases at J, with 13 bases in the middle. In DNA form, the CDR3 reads TGTGCCAGCATGCGGGGGGGTAGCTATGGCTACACCTTC. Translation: CASMRGGSYGYTF.

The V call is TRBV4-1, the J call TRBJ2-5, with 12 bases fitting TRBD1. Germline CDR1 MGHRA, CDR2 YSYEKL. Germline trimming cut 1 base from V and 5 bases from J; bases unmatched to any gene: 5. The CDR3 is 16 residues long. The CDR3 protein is CASSQVIGTGGETQYF. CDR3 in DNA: TGCGCCAGCAGCCAAGTGATCGGGACAGGGGGCGAGACCCAGTACTTC.

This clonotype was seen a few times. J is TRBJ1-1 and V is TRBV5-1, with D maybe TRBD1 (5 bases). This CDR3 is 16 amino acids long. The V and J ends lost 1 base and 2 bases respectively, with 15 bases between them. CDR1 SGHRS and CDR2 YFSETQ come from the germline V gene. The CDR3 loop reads CASSLFGLGGNTEAFF. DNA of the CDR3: TGCGCCAGCAGCTTGTTTGGGCTCGGGGGAAACACTGAAGCTTTCTTT.

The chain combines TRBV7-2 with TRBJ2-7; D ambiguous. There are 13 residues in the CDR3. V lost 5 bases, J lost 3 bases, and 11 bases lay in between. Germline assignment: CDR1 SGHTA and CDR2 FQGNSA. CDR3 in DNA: TGTGCCAGCAGCCCGGTTGCAATCTACGAGCAGTACTTC. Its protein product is CASSPVAIYEQYF.

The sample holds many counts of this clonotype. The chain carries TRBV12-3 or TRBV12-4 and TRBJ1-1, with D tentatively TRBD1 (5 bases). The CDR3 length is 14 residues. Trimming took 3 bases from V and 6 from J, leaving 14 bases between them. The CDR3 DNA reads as TGTGCCAGCAGTTTTGGGGGGAGCTGGGCTGAAGCTTTCTTT. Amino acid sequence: CASSFGGSWAEAFF.

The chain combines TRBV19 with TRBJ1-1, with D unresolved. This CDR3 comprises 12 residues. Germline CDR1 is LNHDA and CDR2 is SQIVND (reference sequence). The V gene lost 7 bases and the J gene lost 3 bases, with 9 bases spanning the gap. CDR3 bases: TGTGCCAGTACAAGGTGGGACACTGAAGCTTTCTTT. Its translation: CASTRWDTEAFF.

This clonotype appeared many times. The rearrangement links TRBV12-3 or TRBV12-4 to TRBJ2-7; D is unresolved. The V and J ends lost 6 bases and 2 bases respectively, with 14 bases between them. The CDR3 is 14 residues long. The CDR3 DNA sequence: TGTGCCAGCAGAGGGAATTGGGATACCTACGAGCAGTACTTC. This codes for CASRGNWDTYEQYF.

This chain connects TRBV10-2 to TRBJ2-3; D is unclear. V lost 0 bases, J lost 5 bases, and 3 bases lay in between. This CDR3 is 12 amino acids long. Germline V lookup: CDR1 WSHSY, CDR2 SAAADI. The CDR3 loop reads CASSESGDTQYF. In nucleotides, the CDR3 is TGCGCCAGCAGTGAGTCCGGAGATACGCAGTATTTT.

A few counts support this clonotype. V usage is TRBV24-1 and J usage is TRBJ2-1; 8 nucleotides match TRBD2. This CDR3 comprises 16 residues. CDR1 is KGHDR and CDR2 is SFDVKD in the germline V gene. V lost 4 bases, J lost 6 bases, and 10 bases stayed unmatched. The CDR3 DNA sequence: TGTGCCACCAGTGAGGCTGGAGCGGGAGCGCGCAATGAGCAGTTCTTC. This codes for CATSEAGAGARNEQFF.

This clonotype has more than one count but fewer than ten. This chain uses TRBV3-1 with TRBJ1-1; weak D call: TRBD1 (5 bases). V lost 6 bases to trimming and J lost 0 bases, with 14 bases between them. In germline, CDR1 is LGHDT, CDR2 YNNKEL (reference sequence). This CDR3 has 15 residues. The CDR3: CASRRDGYMNTEAFF. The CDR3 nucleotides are TGTGCCAGCAGGCGGGACGGATACATGAACACTGAAGCTTTCTTT.

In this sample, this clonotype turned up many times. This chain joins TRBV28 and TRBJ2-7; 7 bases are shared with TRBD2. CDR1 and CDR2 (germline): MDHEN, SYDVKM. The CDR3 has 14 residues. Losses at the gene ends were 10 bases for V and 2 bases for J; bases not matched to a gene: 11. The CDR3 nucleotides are TGTGCCATTGGGGGGTCTAGCGGTACCTACGAGCAGTACTTC. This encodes CAIGGSSGTYEQYF. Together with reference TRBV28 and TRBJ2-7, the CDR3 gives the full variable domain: DVKVTQSSRYLVKRTGEKVFLECVQDMDHENMFWYRQDPGLGLRLIYFSYDVKMKEKGDIPEGYSVSREKKERFSLILESASTNQTSMYLCAIGGSSGTYEQYFGPGTRLTVT.

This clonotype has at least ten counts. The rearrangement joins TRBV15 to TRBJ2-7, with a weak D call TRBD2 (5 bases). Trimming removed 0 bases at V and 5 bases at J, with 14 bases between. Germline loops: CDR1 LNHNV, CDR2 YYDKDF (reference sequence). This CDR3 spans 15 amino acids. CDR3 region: CATSREGGWIDEQYF. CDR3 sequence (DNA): TGTGCCACCAGCAGAGAAGGCGGGTGGATTGACGAGCAGTACTTC.

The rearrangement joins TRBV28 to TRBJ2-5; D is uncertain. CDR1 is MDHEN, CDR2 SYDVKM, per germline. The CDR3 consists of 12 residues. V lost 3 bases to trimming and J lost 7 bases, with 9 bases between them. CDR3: CASSFPSATQYF. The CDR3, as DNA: TGTGCCAGCAGTTTTCCCTCTGCGACCCAGTACTTC.

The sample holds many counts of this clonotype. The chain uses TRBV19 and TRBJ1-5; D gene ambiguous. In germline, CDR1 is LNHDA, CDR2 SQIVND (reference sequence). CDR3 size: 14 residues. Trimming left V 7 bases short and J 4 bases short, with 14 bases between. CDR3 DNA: TGTGCCAGTAATGCTAGGGCGGGGAATCAGCCCCAGCATTTT. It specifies CASNARAGNQPQHF.

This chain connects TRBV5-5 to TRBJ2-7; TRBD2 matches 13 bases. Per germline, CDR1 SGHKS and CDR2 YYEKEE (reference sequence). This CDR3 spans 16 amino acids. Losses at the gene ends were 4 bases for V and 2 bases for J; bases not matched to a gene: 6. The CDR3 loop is CASSPGLAGNPYEQYF. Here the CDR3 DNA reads TGTGCCAGCAGCCCGGGACTAGCGGGAAACCCCTACGAGCAGTACTTC.

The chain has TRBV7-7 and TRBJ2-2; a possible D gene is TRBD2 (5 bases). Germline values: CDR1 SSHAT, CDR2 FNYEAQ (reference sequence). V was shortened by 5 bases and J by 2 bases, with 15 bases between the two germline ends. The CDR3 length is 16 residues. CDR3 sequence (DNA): TGTGCCAGCAGCCAGGCTAGCTATGCCAACACCGGGGAGCTGTTTTTT. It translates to CASSQASYANTGELFF.

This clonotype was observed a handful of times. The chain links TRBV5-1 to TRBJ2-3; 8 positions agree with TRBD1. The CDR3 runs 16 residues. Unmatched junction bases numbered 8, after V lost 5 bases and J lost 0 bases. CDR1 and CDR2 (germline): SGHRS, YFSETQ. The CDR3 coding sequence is TGCGCCAGCAGAACAGGGGGACTTACTAGCACAGATACGCAGTATTTT. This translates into CASRTGGLTSTDTQYF.

The DNA of the CDR3 is TGTGCCAGCAGCTACCGACGACACCCGCAGTATTTT. This encodes CASSYRRHPQYF. The chain employs TRBV7-2 and TRBJ2-3; D gene unclear. Germline V gene lookup returns CDR1 SGHTA and CDR2 FQGNSA. This CDR3 has 12 residues. V was pared by 4 bases and J by 10 bases, with 12 bases between.

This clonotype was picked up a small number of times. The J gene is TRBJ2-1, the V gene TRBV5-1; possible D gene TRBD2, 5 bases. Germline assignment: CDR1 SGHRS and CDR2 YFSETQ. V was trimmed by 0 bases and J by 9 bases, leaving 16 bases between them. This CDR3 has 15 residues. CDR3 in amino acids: CASSLVASGVIEQFF. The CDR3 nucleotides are TGCGCCAGCAGCTTGGTAGCCTCCGGGGTTATTGAGCAGTTCTTC.

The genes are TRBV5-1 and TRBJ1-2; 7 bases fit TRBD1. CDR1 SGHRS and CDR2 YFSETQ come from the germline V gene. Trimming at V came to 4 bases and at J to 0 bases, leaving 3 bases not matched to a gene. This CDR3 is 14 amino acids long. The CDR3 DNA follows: TGCGCCAGCAGCACGGGGACAGCTAACTATGGCTACACCTTC. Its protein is CASSTGTANYGYTF. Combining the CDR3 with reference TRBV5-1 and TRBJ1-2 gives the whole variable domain KAGVTQTPRYLIKTRGQQVTLSCSPISGHRSVSWYQQTPGQGLQFLFEYFSETQRNKGNFPGRFSGRQFSNSRSEMNVSTLELGDSALYLCASSTGTANYGYTFGSGTRLTVV.

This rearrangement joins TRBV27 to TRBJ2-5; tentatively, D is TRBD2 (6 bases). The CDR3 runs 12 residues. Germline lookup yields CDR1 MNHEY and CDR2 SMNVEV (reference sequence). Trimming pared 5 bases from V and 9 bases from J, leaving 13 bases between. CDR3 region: CASSPGWGAQYF. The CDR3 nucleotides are TGTGCCAGCAGTCCCGGGTGGGGGGCCCAGTACTTC.

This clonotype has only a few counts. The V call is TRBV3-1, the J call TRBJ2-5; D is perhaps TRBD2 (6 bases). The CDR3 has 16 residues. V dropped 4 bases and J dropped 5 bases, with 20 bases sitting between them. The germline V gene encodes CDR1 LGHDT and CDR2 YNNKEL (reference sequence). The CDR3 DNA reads TGTGCCAGCAGCCGAAAAAGGACGGGAGTGCAGGAGACCCAGTACTTC. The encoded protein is CASSRKRTGVQETQYF.

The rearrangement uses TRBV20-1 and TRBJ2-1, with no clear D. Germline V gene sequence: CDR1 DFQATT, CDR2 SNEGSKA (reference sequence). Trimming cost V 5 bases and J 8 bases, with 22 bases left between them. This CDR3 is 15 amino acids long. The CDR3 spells CSAATPLGPIHEQFF. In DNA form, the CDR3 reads TGCAGTGCTGCGACCCCGCTAGGCCCCATACATGAGCAGTTCTTC.

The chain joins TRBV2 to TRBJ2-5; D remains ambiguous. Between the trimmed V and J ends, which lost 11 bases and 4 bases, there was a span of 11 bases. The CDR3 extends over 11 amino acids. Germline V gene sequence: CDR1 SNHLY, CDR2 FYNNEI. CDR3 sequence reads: CAGSTGETQYF. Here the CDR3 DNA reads TGTGCCGGAAGTACGGGAGAGACCCAGTACTTC. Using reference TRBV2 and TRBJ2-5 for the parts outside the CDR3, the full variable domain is EPEVTQTPSHQVTQMGQEVILRCVPISNHLYFYWYRQILGQKVEFLVSFYNNEISEKSEIFDDQFSVERPDGSNFTLKIRSTKLEDSAMYFCAGSTGETQYFGPGTRLLVL.

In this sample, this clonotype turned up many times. The CDR3 sequence is CASSPERELHEQFF. CDR3 sequence (DNA): TGTGCCAGCAGCCCCGAGCGGGAGCTTCATGAGCAGTTCTTC. V gene TRBV3-1 combines with J gene TRBJ2-1; 8 nucleotides align to TRBD2. After removal of 4 bases from V and 8 bases from J, the junction contained 7 bases not matched to a gene. The CDR3 runs 14 residues. CDR1 and CDR2 (germline): LGHDT, YNNKEL (reference sequence).

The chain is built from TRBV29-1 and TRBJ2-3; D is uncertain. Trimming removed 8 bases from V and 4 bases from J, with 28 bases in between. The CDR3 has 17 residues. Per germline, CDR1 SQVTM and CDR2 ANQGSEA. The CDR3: CSFYSNRAQKLADTQYF. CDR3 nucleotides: TGCAGCTTTTACTCGAACCGGGCCCAGAAGCTCGCAGATACGCAGTATTTT.

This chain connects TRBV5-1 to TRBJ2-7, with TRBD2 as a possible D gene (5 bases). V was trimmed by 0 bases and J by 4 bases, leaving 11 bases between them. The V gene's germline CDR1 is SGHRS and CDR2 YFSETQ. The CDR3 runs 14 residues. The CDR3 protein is CASSLAIGNYEQYF. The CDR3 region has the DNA TGCGCCAGCAGCTTGGCCATCGGGAATTACGAGCAGTACTTC.

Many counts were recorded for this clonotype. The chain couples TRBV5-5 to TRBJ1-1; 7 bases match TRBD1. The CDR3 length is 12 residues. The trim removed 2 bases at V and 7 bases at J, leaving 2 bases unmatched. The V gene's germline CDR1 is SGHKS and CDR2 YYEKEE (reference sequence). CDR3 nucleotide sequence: TGTGCCAGCAGCTTACGACAGGGTGAAGCTTTCTTT. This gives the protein CASSLRQGEAFF. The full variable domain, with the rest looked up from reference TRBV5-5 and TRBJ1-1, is DAGVTQSPTHLIKTRGQQVTLRCSPISGHKSVSWYQQVLGQGPQFIFQYYEKEERGRGNFPDRFSARQFPNYSSELNVNALLLGDSALYLCASSLRQGEAFFGQGTRLTVV.

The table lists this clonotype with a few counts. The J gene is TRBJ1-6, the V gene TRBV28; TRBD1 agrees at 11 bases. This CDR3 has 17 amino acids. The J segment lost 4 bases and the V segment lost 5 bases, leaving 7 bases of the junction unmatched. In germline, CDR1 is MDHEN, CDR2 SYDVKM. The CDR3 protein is CASSAPGQGDYNSPLHF. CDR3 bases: TGTGCCAGCAGTGCGCCGGGACAGGGGGATTATAATTCACCCCTCCACTTT.

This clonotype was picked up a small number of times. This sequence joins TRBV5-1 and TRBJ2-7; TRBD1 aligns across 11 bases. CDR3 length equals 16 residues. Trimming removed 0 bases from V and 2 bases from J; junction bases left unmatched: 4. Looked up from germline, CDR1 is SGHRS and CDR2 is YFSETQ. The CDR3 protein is CASSLAGQGAPYEQYF. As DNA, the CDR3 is TGCGCCAGCAGCTTGGCAGGACAGGGGGCCCCCTACGAGCAGTACTTC.

CDR3 bases: TGTGCCAGCTCACCACCTCGGCAGGGTGAGCAGTTCTTC. This gives the protein CASSPPRQGEQFF. The chain employs TRBV18 and TRBJ2-1; TRBD1 is a possible D gene (5 bases). The CDR3 covers 13 residues. The germline gives CDR1 KGHSH, CDR2 LQKENI. V dropped 0 bases and J dropped 9 bases, with 9 bases sitting between them.